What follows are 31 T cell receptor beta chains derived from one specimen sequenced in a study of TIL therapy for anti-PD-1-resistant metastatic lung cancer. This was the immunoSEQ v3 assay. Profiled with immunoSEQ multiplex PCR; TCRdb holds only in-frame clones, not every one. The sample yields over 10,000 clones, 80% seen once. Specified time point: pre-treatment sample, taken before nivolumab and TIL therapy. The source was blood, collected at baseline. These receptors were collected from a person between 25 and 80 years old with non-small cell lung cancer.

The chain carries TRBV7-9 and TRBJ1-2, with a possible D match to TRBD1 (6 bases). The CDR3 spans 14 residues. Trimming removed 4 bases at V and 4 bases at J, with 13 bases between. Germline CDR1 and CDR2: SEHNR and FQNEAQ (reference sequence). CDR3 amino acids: CASSSRGGGYGYTF. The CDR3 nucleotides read TGTGCCAGCAGCTCGAGGGGAGGGGGCTATGGCTACACCTTC. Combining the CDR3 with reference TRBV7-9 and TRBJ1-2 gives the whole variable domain DTGVSQNPRHKITKRGQNVTFRCDPISEHNRLYWYRQTLGQGPEFLTYFQNEAQLEKSRLLSDRFSAERPKGSFSTLEIQRTEQGDSAMYLCASSSRGGGYGYTFGSGTRLTVV.

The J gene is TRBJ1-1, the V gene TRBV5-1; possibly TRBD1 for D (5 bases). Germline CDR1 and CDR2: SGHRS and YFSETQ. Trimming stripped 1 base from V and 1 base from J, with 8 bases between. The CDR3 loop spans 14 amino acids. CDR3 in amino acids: CASSLRQGNTEAFF. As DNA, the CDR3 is TGCGCCAGCAGCTTGCGGCAGGGGAACACTGAAGCTTTCTTT. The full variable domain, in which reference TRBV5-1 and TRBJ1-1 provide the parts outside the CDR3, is KAGVTQTPRYLIKTRGQQVTLSCSPISGHRSVSWYQQTPGQGLQFLFEYFSETQRNKGNFPGRFSGRQFSNSRSEMNVSTLELGDSALYLCASSLRQGNTEAFFGQGTRLTVV.

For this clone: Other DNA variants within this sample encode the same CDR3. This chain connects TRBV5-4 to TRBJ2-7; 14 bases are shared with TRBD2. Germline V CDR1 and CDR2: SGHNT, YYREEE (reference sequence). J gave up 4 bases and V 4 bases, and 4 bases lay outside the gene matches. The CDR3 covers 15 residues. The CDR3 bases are TGTGCCAGCAGCGGGGGACTAGCGGGAGAATACGAGCAGTACTTC. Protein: CASSGGLAGEYEQYF.

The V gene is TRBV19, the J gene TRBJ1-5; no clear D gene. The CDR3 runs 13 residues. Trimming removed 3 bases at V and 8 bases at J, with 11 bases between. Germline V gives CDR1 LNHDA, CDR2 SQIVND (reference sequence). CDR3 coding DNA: TGTGCCAGTAGTATTCGAGCCCGGGAGCCCCAGCATTTT. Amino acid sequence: CASSIRAREPQHF.

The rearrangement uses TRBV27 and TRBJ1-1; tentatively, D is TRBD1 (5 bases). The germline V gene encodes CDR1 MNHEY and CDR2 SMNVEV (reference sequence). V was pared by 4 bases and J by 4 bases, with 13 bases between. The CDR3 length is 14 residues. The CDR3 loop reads CASSSGKKVTEAFF. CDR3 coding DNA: TGTGCCAGCAGTTCAGGGAAGAAGGTCACTGAAGCTTTCTTT.

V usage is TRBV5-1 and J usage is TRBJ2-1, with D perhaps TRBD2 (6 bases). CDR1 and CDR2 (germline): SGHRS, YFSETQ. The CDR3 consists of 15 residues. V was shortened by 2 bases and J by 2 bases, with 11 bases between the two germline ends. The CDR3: CASSFRLAAYNEQFF. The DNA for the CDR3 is TGCGCCAGCAGCTTCAGGTTAGCGGCCTACAATGAGCAGTTCTTC.

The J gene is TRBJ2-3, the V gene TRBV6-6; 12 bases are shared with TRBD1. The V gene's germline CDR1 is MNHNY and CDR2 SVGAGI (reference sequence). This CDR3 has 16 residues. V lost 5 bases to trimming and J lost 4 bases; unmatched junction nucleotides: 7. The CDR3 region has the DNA TGTGCCAGCAGTAAACCGGGACAGGGGGCACCAGATACGCAGTATTTT. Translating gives CASSKPGQGAPDTQYF.

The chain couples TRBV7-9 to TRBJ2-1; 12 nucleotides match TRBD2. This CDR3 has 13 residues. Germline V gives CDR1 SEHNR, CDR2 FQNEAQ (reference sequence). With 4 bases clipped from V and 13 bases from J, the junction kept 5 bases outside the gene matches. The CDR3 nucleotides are TGTGCCAGCAGCTCTAGCGGGAGGGTTGCTCAGTTCTTC. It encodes CASSSSGRVAQFF. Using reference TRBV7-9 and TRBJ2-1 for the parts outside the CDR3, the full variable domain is DTGVSQNPRHKITKRGQNVTFRCDPISEHNRLYWYRQTLGQGPEFLTYFQNEAQLEKSRLLSDRFSAERPKGSFSTLEIQRTEQGDSAMYLCASSSSGRVAQFFGPGTRLTVL.

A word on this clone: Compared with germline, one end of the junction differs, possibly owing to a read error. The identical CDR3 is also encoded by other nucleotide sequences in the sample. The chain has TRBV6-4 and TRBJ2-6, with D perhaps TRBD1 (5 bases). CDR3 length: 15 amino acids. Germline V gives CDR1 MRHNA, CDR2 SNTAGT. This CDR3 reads CASSDSNSGANVLTF. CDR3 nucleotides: TGTGCCAGCAGTGACTCGAACTCTGGGGCCAACGTCCTGACCTTC.

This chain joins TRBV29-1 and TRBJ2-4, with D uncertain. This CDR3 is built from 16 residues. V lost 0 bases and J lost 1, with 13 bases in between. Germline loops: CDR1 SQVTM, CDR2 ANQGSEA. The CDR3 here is CSVEDQLHGAKNIQYF. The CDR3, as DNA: TGCAGCGTTGAAGATCAACTTCATGGGGCCAAAAACATTCAGTACTTC.

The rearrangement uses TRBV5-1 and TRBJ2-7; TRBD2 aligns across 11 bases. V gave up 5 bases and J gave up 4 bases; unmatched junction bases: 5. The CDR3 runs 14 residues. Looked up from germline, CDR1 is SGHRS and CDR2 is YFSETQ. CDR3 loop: CASRMGLAEYEQYF. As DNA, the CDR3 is TGCGCCAGCAGAATGGGACTAGCGGAATACGAGCAGTACTTC. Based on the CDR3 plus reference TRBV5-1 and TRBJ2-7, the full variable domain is KAGVTQTPRYLIKTRGQQVTLSCSPISGHRSVSWYQQTPGQGLQFLFEYFSETQRNKGNFPGRFSGRQFSNSRSEMNVSTLELGDSALYLCASRMGLAEYEQYFGPGTRLTVT.

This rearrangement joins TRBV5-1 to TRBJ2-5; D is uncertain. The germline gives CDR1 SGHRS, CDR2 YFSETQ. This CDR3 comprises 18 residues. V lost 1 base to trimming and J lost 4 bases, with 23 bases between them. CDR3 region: CASSLTPRLSPLGETQYF. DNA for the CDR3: TGCGCCAGCAGCTTGACCCCTAGATTATCTCCCTTGGGAGAGACCCAGTACTTC.

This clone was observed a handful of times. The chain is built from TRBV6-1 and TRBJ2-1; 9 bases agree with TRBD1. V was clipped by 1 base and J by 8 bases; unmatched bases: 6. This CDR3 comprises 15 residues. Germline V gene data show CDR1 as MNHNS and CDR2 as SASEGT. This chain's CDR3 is CASSEGGTGSDEQFF. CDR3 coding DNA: TGTGCCAGCAGTGAAGGGGGGACAGGGTCGGATGAGCAGTTCTTC.

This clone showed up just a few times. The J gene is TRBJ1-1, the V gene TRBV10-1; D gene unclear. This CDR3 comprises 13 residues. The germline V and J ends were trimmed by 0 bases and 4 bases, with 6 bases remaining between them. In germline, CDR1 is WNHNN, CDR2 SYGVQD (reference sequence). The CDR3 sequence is CASSESRATEAFF. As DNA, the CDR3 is TGCGCCAGCAGTGAGTCCCGGGCCACTGAAGCTTTCTTT.

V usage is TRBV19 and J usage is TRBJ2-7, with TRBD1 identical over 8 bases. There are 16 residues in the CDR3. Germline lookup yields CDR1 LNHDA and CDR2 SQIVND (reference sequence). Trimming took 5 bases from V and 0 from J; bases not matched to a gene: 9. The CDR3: CASSPERQGSSYEQYF. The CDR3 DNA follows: TGTGCCAGTAGTCCGGAGAGACAGGGGAGCTCCTACGAGCAGTACTTC. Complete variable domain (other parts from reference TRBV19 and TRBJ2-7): DGGITQSPKYLFRKEGQNVTLSCEQNLNHDAMYWYRQDPGQGLRLIYYSQIVNDFQKGDIAEGYSVSREKKESFPLTVTSAQKNPTAFYLCASSPERQGSSYEQYFGPGTRLTVT.

CDR3 bases: TGTGCCAGTAGATGGGCGGGACAGGGGTACTACGAGCAGTACTTC. Translated: CASRWAGQGYYEQYF. This chain uses TRBV19 with TRBJ2-7; 10 bases agree with TRBD1. The trim removed 6 bases at V and 3 bases at J, leaving 8 bases unmatched. The CDR3 is 15 residues long. The germline CDR1 and CDR2 sequences are LNHDA and SQIVND (reference sequence).

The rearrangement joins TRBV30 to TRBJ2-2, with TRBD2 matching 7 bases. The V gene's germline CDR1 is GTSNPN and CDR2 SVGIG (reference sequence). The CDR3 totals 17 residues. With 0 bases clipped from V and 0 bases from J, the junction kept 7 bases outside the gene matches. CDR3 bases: TGTGCCTGGAGTGTTTCAGTCGCGGGAGCGAACACCGGGGAGCTGTTTTTT. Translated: CAWSVSVAGANTGELFF.

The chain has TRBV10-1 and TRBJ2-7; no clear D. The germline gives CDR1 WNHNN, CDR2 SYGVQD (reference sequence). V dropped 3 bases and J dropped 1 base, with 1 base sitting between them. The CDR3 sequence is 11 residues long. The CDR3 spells CASSESYEQYF. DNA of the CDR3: TGCGCCAGCAGTGAATCCTACGAGCAGTACTTC.

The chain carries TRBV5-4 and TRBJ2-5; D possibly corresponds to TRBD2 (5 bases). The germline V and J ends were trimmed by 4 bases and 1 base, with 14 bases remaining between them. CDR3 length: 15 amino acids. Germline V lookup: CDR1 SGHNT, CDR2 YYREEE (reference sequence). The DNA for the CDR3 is TGTGCCAGCAGCGGATCAGGACTGCTCCAAGAGACCCAGTACTTC. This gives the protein CASSGSGLLQETQYF.

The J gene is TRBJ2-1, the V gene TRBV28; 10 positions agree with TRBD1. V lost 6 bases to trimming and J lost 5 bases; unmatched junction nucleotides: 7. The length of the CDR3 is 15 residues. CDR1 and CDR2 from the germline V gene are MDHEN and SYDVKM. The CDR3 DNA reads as TGTGCCAGCAGCTCGGGGGGGACAGGGGACAATGAGCAGTTCTTC. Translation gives CASSSGGTGDNEQFF.

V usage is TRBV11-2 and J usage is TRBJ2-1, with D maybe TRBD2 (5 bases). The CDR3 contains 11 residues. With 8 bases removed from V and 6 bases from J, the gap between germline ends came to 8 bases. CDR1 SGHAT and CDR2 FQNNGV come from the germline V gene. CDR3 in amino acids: CASEGRNEQFF. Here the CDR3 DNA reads TGTGCCAGCGAGGGTCGCAATGAGCAGTTCTTC.

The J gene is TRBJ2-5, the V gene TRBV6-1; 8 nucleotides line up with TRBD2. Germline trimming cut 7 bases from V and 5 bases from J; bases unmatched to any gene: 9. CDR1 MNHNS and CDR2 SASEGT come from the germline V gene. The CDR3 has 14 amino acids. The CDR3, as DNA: TGTGCCAGCAACCCGGGACTAGGTGGGGAGACCCAGTACTTC. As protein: CASNPGLGGETQYF.

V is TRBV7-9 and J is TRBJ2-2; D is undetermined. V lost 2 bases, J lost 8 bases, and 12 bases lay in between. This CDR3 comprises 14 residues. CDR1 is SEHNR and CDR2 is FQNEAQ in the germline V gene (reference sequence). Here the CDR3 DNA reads TGTGCCAGCAGCTTAATCGTGTCAGCTGGGGAGCTGTTTTTT. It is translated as CASSLIVSAGELFF.

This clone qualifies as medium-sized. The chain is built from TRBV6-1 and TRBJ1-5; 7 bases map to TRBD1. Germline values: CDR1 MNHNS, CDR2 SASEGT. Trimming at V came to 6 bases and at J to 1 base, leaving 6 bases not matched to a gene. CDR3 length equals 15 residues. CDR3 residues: CASRPQGVSNQPQHF. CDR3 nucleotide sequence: TGTGCCAGCAGGCCCCAGGGGGTGAGCAATCAGCCCCAGCATTTT.

The CDR3 loop reads CATSRGRMNTGELFF. As DNA, the CDR3 is TGTGCCACCAGCAGAGGACGGATGAACACCGGGGAGCTGTTTTTT. The rearrangement uses TRBV15 and TRBJ2-2; D is unclear. Germline CDR1 is LNHNV and CDR2 is YYDKDF (reference sequence). The CDR3 runs 15 residues. Deletions cut 1 base from V and 1 base from J, with 7 bases between.

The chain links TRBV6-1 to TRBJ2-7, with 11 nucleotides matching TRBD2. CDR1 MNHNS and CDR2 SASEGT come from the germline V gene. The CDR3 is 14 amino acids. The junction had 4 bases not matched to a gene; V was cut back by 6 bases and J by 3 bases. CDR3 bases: TGTGCCAGCAGAGTGGGGACTAGCGGCTACGAGCAGTACTTC. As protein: CASRVGTSGYEQYF.

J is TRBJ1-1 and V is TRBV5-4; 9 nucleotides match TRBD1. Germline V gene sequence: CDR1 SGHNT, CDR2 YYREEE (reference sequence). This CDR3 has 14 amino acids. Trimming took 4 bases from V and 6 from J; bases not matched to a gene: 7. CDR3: CASSEGQGSSEAFF. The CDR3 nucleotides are TGTGCCAGCAGCGAGGGACAGGGATCGTCTGAAGCTTTCTTT.

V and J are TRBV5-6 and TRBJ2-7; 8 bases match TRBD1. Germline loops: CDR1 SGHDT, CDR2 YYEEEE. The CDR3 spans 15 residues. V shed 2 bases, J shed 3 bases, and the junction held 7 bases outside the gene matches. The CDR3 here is CASSFLGQGDYEQYF. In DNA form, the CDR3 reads TGTGCCAGCAGCTTCCTAGGACAGGGAGACTACGAGCAGTACTTC.

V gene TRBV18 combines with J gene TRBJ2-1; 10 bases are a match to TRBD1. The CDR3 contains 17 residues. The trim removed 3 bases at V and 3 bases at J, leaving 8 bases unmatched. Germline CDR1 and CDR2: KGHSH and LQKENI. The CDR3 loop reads CASSPLPGQGSYNEQFF. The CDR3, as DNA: TGTGCCAGCTCACCGCTTCCGGGACAGGGGAGCTACAATGAGCAGTTCTTC.

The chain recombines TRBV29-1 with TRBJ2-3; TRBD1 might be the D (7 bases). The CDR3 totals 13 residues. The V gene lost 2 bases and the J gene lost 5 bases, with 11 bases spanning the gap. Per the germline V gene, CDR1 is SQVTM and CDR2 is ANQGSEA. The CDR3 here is CSVESQGGDTQYF. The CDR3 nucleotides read TGCAGCGTTGAAAGCCAGGGGGGAGATACGCAGTATTTT.

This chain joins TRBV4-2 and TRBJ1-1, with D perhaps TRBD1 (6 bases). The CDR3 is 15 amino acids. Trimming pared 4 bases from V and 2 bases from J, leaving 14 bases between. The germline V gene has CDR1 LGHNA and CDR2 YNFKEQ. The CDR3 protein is CASSPSRQANTEAFF. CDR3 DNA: TGTGCCAGCAGCCCCTCCAGACAGGCCAACACTGAAGCTTTCTTT.